The 30 T cell receptor beta chains in this list originate from one sample, sequenced in a study of human versus mouse CDR3 diversity and MHC coevolution. Clones were sequenced by immunoSEQ multiplex PCR, and TCRdb holds only the in-frame ones, with some missing. The table records roughly 81,000 clones, 85% to 95% of them present only once. The sequenced sample was naive CD4+ T cells from blood. Subset indicated: CD45RO-negative CD62L-positive naive CD4 T cells. Source of these receptors: a person aged 30-70 years in good health.

This clone was seen just once. Other DNA sequences in this sample translate to the same CDR3. The rearrangement links TRBV7-9 to TRBJ1-2, with 7 bases matching TRBD1. The germline V gene has CDR1 SEHNR and CDR2 FQNEAQ (reference sequence). The V gene end was trimmed by 5 bases and the J gene end by 0 bases; junction bases not matched to a gene: 6. The CDR3 consists of 15 residues. The CDR3 loop reads CASSIWDSSNYGYTF. CDR3 nucleotides: TGTGCCAGCAGCATCTGGGACAGTTCTAACTATGGCTACACCTTC.

This rearrangement joins TRBV2 to TRBJ2-5, with D possibly TRBD2 on 6 matching bases. Trimming pared 3 bases from V and 3 bases from J, leaving 14 bases between. CDR3 size: 15 residues. Looked up from germline, CDR1 is SNHLY and CDR2 is FYNNEI. CDR3 DNA sequence: TGTGCCAGCAGTGATTACGGCGGAGGGAAAGAGACCCAGTACTTC. This gives the protein CASSDYGGGKETQYF.

The J gene is TRBJ1-2, the V gene TRBV25-1; 8 nucleotides agree with TRBD1. Germline V gene data show CDR1 as MGHDK and CDR2 as SYGVNS. This CDR3 comprises 12 residues. With V trimmed by 6 bases and J by 8 bases, 5 bases remained unmatched. In DNA, the CDR3 is TGTGCCAGCAGCGGTGGACAGGGAGGCTACACCTTC. This gives the protein CASSGGQGGYTF.

This chain connects TRBV7-9 to TRBJ1-3; 7 bases map to TRBD1. V gave up 5 bases and J gave up 2 bases; unmatched junction bases: 6. Germline V gene lookup returns CDR1 SEHNR and CDR2 FQNEAQ (reference sequence). The CDR3 has 15 residues. The CDR3, as DNA: TGTGCCAGCAGCCGACAGGGTGGCACTGGAAACACCATATATTTT. The encoded protein is CASSRQGGTGNTIYF.

The rearrangement links TRBV28 to TRBJ2-7; TRBD2 matches at 10 bases. The germline gives CDR1 MDHEN, CDR2 SYDVKM. The V and J ends lost 5 bases and 1 base, in that order; junction bases with no gene match: 2. The CDR3 length is 14 residues. The DNA for the CDR3 is TGTGCCAGCAGTCCTAGCGGGAGTTCCTACGAGCAGTACTTC. Protein product: CASSPSGSSYEQYF. Full variable domain (missing parts from reference TRBV28 and TRBJ2-7): DVKVTQSSRYLVKRTGEKVFLECVQDMDHENMFWYRQDPGLGLRLIYFSYDVKMKEKGDIPEGYSVSREKKERFSLILESASTNQTSMYLCASSPSGSSYEQYFGPGTRLTVT.

V is TRBV11-2 and J is TRBJ1-2; TRBD1 might be the D (5 bases). V was pared by 0 bases and J by 4 bases, with 12 bases between. In germline, CDR1 is SGHAT, CDR2 FQNNGV. CDR3 length: 15 residues. The chain's CDR3 is CASSLDSTGSYGYTF. In nucleotides, the CDR3 is TGTGCCAGCAGCTTAGATAGTACAGGCTCCTATGGCTACACCTTC. Combining the CDR3 with reference TRBV11-2 and TRBJ1-2 gives the whole variable domain EAGVAQSPRYKIIEKRQSVAFWCNPISGHATLYWYQQILGQGPKLLIQFQNNGVVDDSQLPKDRFSAERLKGVDSTLKIQPAKLEDSAVYLCASSLDSTGSYGYTFGSGTRLTVV.

V and J are TRBV18 and TRBJ1-1; the match to TRBD1 covers 7 bases. The germline gives CDR1 KGHSH, CDR2 LQKENI. The CDR3 extends over 14 amino acids. J lost 1 base, V lost 3 bases, and 2 bases had no gene match. CDR3 DNA sequence: TGTGCCAGCTCACCCCGACAGGGGAACACTGAAGCTTTCTTT. Its protein product is CASSPRQGNTEAFF.

This clone was picked up one time. The V call is TRBV28, the J call TRBJ1-1; 7 positions match TRBD1. CDR3 length: 16 residues. J was trimmed by 10 bases and V by 5 bases; bases with no gene match: 19. CDR1 and CDR2 from the germline V gene are MDHEN and SYDVKM. As DNA, the CDR3 is TGTGCCAGCAGTCCGCTCTACCGGGACAGCCGGTCTCGAGCTTTCTTT. Translating it yields CASSPLYRDSRSRAFF.

The chain links TRBV5-1 to TRBJ2-5; D gene uncertain. Germline V lookup: CDR1 SGHRS, CDR2 YFSETQ. This CDR3 contains 15 residues. V was clipped by 5 bases and J by 1 base, with 15 bases between them. This CDR3 is CASREVGFPQETQYF. The CDR3, as DNA: TGCGCCAGCAGAGAGGTCGGGTTCCCCCAAGAGACCCAGTACTTC. The entire variable domain, with the rest obtained from reference TRBV5-1 and TRBJ2-5, is as follows: KAGVTQTPRYLIKTRGQQVTLSCSPISGHRSVSWYQQTPGQGLQFLFEYFSETQRNKGNFPGRFSGRQFSNSRSEMNVSTLELGDSALYLCASREVGFPQETQYFGPGTRLLVL.

This chain joins TRBV7-2 and TRBJ2-3; tentative D call: TRBD1 (6 bases). The V end lost 5 bases, the J end lost 5 bases, and 11 bases lay between the germline ends. The CDR3 is 13 residues long. Germline CDR1 and CDR2: SGHTA and FQGNSA. This CDR3 reads CASSLIGGDTQYF. The CDR3 bases are TGTGCCAGCAGCCTGATAGGGGGAGATACGCAGTATTTT. Looking up the rest from reference TRBV7-2 and TRBJ2-3 gives the full variable domain: GAGVSQSPSNKVTEKGKDVELRCDPISGHTALYWYRQSLGQGLEFLIYFQGNSAPDKSGLPSDRFSAERTGGSVSTLTIQRTQQEDSAVYLCASSLIGGDTQYFGPGTRLTVL.

The rearrangement uses TRBV10-3 and TRBJ2-3; 7 bases line up with TRBD1. CDR3 size: 13 residues. Unmatched junction bases numbered 5, after V lost 9 bases and J lost 2 bases. Germline values: CDR1 ENHRY, CDR2 SYGVKD. The chain's CDR3 is CAITGANTDTQYF. The CDR3 DNA sequence: TGTGCCATTACAGGGGCCAACACAGATACGCAGTATTTT.

The chain joins TRBV27 to TRBJ1-1; weak D call: TRBD1 (6 bases). The germline CDR1 and CDR2 sequences are MNHEY and SMNVEV (reference sequence). The CDR3 contains 13 residues. Trimming removed 6 bases from V and 5 bases from J, with 13 bases in between. The CDR3 DNA reads TGTGCCAGCAGCCCAGTACAGGGAACTGAAGCTTTCTTT. Its protein is CASSPVQGTEAFF.

The chain recombines TRBV28 with TRBJ1-4, with unresolved D. CDR1 MDHEN and CDR2 SYDVKM come from the germline V gene. The V end was cut by 7 bases, the J end by 8 bases, with 14 bases between. The CDR3 extends over 13 amino acids. CDR3 amino acids: CASNPENREKLFF. In nucleotides, the CDR3 is TGTGCCAGCAATCCTGAGAATCGGGAAAAACTGTTTTTT.

This chain joins TRBV7-6 and TRBJ2-2, with 7 bases matching TRBD1. The CDR3 has 15 amino acids. V was pared by 4 bases and J by 1 base, with 3 bases of the junction left unmatched. Germline V gene lookup returns CDR1 SGHVS and CDR2 FNYEAQ. In DNA, the CDR3 is TGTGCCAGCAGCTCCCGACAGGGGAACACCGGGGAGCTGTTTTTT. This codes for CASSSRQGNTGELFF.

Concerning this clone itself: Other DNA sequences in the sample encode the same CDR3. This chain links TRBV9 with TRBJ2-2, with 12 bases fitting TRBD2. CDR1 and CDR2 (germline): SGDLS, YYNGEE. The CDR3 loop spans 19 amino acids. After removal of 0 bases from V and 3 bases from J, the junction contained 9 bases not matched to a gene. CDR3 in amino acids: CASSVAALAGGQDTGELFF. The CDR3 DNA sequence: TGTGCCAGCAGCGTAGCCGCCCTAGCGGGGGGGCAAGACACCGGGGAGCTGTTTTTT.

The J gene is TRBJ2-7, the V gene TRBV6-1, with D maybe TRBD1 (6 bases). V shed 2 bases and J shed 0 bases, with 11 bases lying between them. CDR1 is MNHNS and CDR2 is SASEGT in the germline V gene. CDR3 length: 15 amino acids. The CDR3 DNA reads as TGTGCCAGCAGTGAACGGACAGTTAGCTCCTACGAGCAGTACTTC. Residues: CASSERTVSSYEQYF.

The chain joins TRBV9 to TRBJ1-2; maybe TRBD1 (5 bases). Germline V gene sequence: CDR1 SGDLS, CDR2 YYNGEE. CDR3 length: 14 amino acids. V lost 6 bases and J lost 4, with 16 bases in between. The CDR3 spells CASTPTGGGYGYTF. The CDR3 DNA follows: TGTGCCAGCACTCCCACGGGGGGGGGCTATGGCTACACCTTC. The full variable domain, its missing parts supplied by reference TRBV9 and TRBJ1-2, is DSGVTQTPKHLITATGQRVTLRCSPRSGDLSVYWYQQSLDQGLQFLIQYYNGEERAKGNILERFSAQQFPDLHSELNLSSLELGDSALYFCASTPTGGGYGYTFGSGTRLTVV.

The V and J genes are TRBV18 and TRBJ2-1, with 9 nucleotides matching TRBD1. V lost 5 bases, J lost 7 bases, and 9 bases stayed unmatched. Germline CDR1 KGHSH, CDR2 LQKENI. This CDR3 has 15 residues. The DNA for the CDR3 is TGTGCCAGCTCAGCGTCACAGGGGGCTGGGAATGAGCAGTTCTTC. This sequence encodes CASSASQGAGNEQFF.

V is TRBV7-9 and J is TRBJ1-4; the match to TRBD1 covers 9 bases. V trimming: 3 bases; J trimming: 10 bases; junction bases outside the gene matches: 6. CDR3 length: 14 amino acids. CDR1 SEHNR and CDR2 FQNEAQ come from the germline V gene (reference sequence). CDR3 bases: TGTGCCAGCAGCTTCGGGACAGGGAAGGGAAAACTGTTTTTT. Translating gives CASSFGTGKGKLFF.

The chain uses TRBV9 and TRBJ2-5, with unresolved D. Germline CDR1 reads SGDLS; CDR2 reads YYNGEE. V lost 0 bases to trimming and J lost 5 bases, with 11 bases between them. There are 14 residues in the CDR3. CDR3 sequence reads: CASSVDSEKETQYF. Here the CDR3 DNA reads TGTGCCAGCAGCGTAGACAGTGAGAAGGAGACCCAGTACTTC. Based on the CDR3 plus reference TRBV9 and TRBJ2-5, the full variable domain is DSGVTQTPKHLITATGQRVTLRCSPRSGDLSVYWYQQSLDQGLQFLIQYYNGEERAKGNILERFSAQQFPDLHSELNLSSLELGDSALYFCASSVDSEKETQYFGPGTRLLVL.

The rearrangement links TRBV6-5 to TRBJ1-2, with TRBD1 as a possible D gene (5 bases). Trimming cost V 4 bases and J 4 bases, with 10 bases left between them. The CDR3 has 13 residues. The germline V gene encodes CDR1 MNHEY and CDR2 SVGAGI. The CDR3 region is CASSLAGGYGYTF. As DNA, the CDR3 is TGTGCCAGCAGTTTAGCGGGGGGCTATGGCTACACCTTC.

V gene TRBV11-2 combines with J gene TRBJ2-7, with unresolved D. This CDR3 region has 11 residues. Germline loops: CDR1 SGHAT, CDR2 FQNNGV. Trimming cost V 4 bases and J 7 bases, with 8 bases left between them. DNA of the CDR3: TGTGCCAGCAGCTCCGACTTAGAGCAGTACTTC. Amino acids: CASSSDLEQYF.

The J gene is TRBJ2-7, the V gene TRBV29-1; D may be TRBD1 (6 bases). V was trimmed by 4 bases and J by 3 bases, leaving 19 bases between them. Germline V gene data show CDR1 as SQVTM and CDR2 as ANQGSEA. The CDR3 is 15 amino acids. This chain's CDR3 is CSVVKPGQFYYEQYF. CDR3 DNA sequence: TGCAGCGTTGTGAAGCCTGGACAGTTCTACTACGAGCAGTACTTC.

The chain links TRBV6-5 to TRBJ1-4; no reliable D call. Looked up from germline, CDR1 is MNHEY and CDR2 is SVGAGI. V lost 2 bases and J lost 8, with 12 bases in between. This CDR3 has 14 amino acids. CDR3 sequence reads: CASSYRARGEKLFF. For the CDR3, the DNA is TGTGCCAGCAGTTACCGGGCACGAGGGGAAAAACTGTTTTTT.

V is TRBV6-1 and J is TRBJ1-5; D gene uncertain. Trimming took 8 bases from V and 2 from J, leaving 10 bases between them. The CDR3 contains 13 residues. The germline gives CDR1 MNHNS, CDR2 SASEGT. CDR3 amino acids: CASLQWRNQPQHF. CDR3 sequence (DNA): TGTGCCAGCCTTCAGTGGCGCAATCAGCCCCAGCATTTT.

J is TRBJ1-5 and V is TRBV5-7; 10 bases agree with TRBD1. TRBV5-7 is treated as an ORF (open reading frame) with a function not yet certain. V shed 3 bases and J 5 bases; nucleotides not matched to a gene: 2. This CDR3 region has 14 residues. CDR3 DNA: TGTGCCAGCAGCTCAGGACAGGGGGATCAGCCCCAGCATTTT. Its protein product is CASSSGQGDQPQHF.

The chain combines TRBV19 with TRBJ2-7, with a tentative D call TRBD2 (6 bases). Germline V lookup: CDR1 LNHDA, CDR2 SQIVND (reference sequence). This CDR3 is built from 14 residues. V lost 6 bases to trimming and J lost 5 bases, with 17 bases between them. CDR3 sequence: CASRNTGVDDEQYF. The DNA for the CDR3 is TGTGCCAGTAGAAATACGGGGGTCGATGACGAGCAGTACTTC.

V usage is TRBV18 and J usage is TRBJ2-5, with D hard to call. The V end lost 0 bases, the J end lost 2 bases, and 7 bases lay between the germline ends. Germline lookup yields CDR1 KGHSH and CDR2 LQKENI. This CDR3 is built from 14 residues. The CDR3 bases are TGTGCCAGCTCACCACCGTCACAGCAAGAGACCCAGTACTTC. Its protein is CASSPPSQQETQYF.

This clone occurred a few times. Here the CDR3 reads CSVGTGQETQYF. CDR3 bases: TGCAGCGTTGGGACAGGTCAAGAGACCCAGTACTTC. J is TRBJ2-5 and V is TRBV29-1; TRBD1 agrees at 7 bases. With 4 bases clipped from V and 2 bases from J, the junction kept 1 base outside the gene matches. The V gene's germline CDR1 is SQVTM and CDR2 ANQGSEA. The CDR3 consists of 12 residues.

A few counts support this clone. The chain joins TRBV10-3 to TRBJ1-1; TRBD1 matches at 10 bases. J lost 5 bases, V lost 10 bases, and 4 bases had no gene match. The germline CDR1 and CDR2 sequences are ENHRY and SYGVKD. The CDR3 loop spans 12 amino acids. DNA of the CDR3: TGTGCCAGCGGACAGGGGGGAACTGAAGCTTTCTTT. The encoded protein is CASGQGGTEAFF.